This T cell receptor beta chain was identified in a study of blood T cell repertoires in COVID-19. Study details: PBMCs, B-cell-depleted T cells, or T cells provided the cDNA or gDNA that made up the material.

Germline V gene sequence: CDR1 SGHTA, CDR2 FQGTGA. This CDR3 spans 14 amino acids. The J segment lost 6 bases and the V segment lost 8 bases, leaving 8 bases of the junction unmatched. Clones were read by immunoSEQ multiplex PCR, and TCRdb kept only the in-frame ones, dropping some. This sample has approximately 85,000 clones; roughly four fifths occur once, and the top ten carry about 13%. The chain employs TRBV7-3 and TRBJ2-1, with TRBD2 matching 9 bases. Sequencing was done on a sample of peripheral blood. The TCR originated in a human donor in a cohort sampled during active COVID-19. The CDR3 is CASAGGGASNEQFF. In DNA, the CDR3 is TGTGCCAGCGCAGGCGGGGGGGCATCCAATGAGCAGTTCTTC.